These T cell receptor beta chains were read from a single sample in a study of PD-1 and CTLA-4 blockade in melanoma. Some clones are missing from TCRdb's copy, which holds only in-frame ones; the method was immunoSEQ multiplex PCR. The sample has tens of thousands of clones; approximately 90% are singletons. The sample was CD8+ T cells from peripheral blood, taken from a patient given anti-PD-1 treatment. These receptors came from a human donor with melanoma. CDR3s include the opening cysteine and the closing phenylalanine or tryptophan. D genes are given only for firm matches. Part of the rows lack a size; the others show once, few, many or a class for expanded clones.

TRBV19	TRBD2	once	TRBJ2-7	TGTGCCTCCGGGACTAGCGGGGAGGTGCAGTACTTC	CASGTSGEVQYF
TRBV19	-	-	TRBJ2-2	TGTGCCAGTAGTACCCGGAGCGGGGAGCTGTTTTTT	CASSTRSGELFF
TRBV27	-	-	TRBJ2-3	TGTGCCAGCAGTTTCCCGCCAGATACGCAGTATTTT	CASSFPPDTQYF
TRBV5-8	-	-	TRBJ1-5	TGTGCCAGCAGCTTGTTGGGGGCGACGCCCCCCTATCAGCCCCAGCATTTT	CASSLLGATPPYQPQHF
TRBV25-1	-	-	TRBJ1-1	TGTGCCAGCAGTGAGCCAAACACTGAAGCTTTCTTT	CASSEPNTEAFF
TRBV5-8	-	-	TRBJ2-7	TGTGCCAGCACCTTCGGGGGAACCGAGCAGTACTTC	CASTFGGTEQYF
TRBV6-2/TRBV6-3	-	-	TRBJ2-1	TGTGCCAGCAGTTTTCATGCGAACAATGAGCAGTTCTTC	CASSFHANNEQFF
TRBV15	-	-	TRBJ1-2	TGTGCCACCAGCAGTGGGACAACGCTTGCCACCTTC	CATSSGTTLATF
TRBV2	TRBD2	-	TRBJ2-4	TGTGCCAGCAGTGAAGGAGCGGGGTTAGCCAAAAACATTCAGTACTTC	CASSEGAGLAKNIQYF
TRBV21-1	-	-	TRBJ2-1	TGTGCCAGCAGCAAAGAGGGACTAGCGGGAGAGGGGCAGTTCTTC	CASSKEGLAGEGQFF
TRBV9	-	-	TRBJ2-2	TGTGCCAGCAGCGTAGTCGTTAACACCGGGGAGCTGTTTTTT	CASSVVVNTGELFF
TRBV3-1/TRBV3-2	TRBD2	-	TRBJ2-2	TGTGCCAGCAGCCAAGGCGGGGGACTCACCGGGGAGCTGTTTTTT	CASSQGGGLTGELFF
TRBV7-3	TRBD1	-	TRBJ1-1	TGTGCCAGCAGCTCCGGGACAGGGAGGTTCGCTTTCTTT	CASSSGTGRFAFF
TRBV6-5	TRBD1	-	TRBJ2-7	TGTGCCAGCAGTTACTCGTTAACAGGGGGCGAGCAGTACTTC	CASSYSLTGGEQYF
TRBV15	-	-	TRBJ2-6	TGTGCCACCAGCAGAGATTCGGATGGGGCCAACGTCCTGACTTTC	CATSRDSDGANVLTF
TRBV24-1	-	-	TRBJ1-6	TGTGCCACCAGTCAGGTGAGACAGTATAATTCACCCCTCCACTTT	CATSQVRQYNSPLHF
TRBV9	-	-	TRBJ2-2	TGTGCCAGCAGCACACAGGGTACCGGGGAGCTGTTTTTT	CASSTQGTGELFF